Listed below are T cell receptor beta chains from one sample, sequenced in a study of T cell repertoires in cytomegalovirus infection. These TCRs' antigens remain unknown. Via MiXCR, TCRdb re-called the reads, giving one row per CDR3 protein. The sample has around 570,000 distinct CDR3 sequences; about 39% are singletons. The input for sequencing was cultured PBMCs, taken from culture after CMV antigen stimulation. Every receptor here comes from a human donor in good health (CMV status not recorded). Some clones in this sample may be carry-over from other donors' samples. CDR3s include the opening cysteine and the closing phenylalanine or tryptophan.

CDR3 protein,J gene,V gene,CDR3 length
CSSSGGTDTQYF,TRBJ2-3,TRBV20-1,12
CSASRGGPGNEQFF,TRBJ2-1,TRBV20-1,14
CASSPSLDTQYF,TRBJ2-3,TRBV7-2,12
CASRDRSSTDTQYF,TRBJ2-3,TRBV7-2,14
CASSPVRAGNSPLHF,TRBJ1-6,TRBV18,15
CASSLAGEGRSYNEQFF,TRBJ2-1,TRBV5-5,17
CASSLVWGIRPETQYF,TRBJ2-5,TRBV11-2,16
CASSLSLAGGRGGDEQFF,TRBJ2-1,TRBV28,18
CASSWAAGGFNEAFF,TRBJ1-1,TRBV5-1,15
CASSYSTGLGSNEQYF,TRBJ2-7,TRBV7-8,16
CASSPGLVRYEQYF,TRBJ2-7,TRBV11-2,14
CSVVGFIDTGELFF,TRBJ2-2,TRBV29-1,14
CASRDRVQPQHF,TRBJ1-5,TRBV2,12
CASSLGSWYEQYF,TRBJ2-7,TRBV7-2,13
CASSRTPGNTIYF,TRBJ1-3,TRBV6-5,13
CASSSRPNNEQFF,TRBJ2-1,TRBV7-2,13
CATEKRTGHTEAFF,TRBJ1-1,TRBV2,14
CSASNTEGGTDTQYF,TRBJ2-3,TRBV20-1,15
CASSFGTSGSLETQYF,TRBJ2-5,TRBV27,16
CASSPRTSSYEQYF,TRBJ2-7,TRBV7-9,14
CASSSAGDTYEQYF,TRBJ2-7,TRBV7-6,14
CASGRKETQYF,TRBJ2-5,TRBV6-2/TRBV6-3,11
CASSPQSGYTF,TRBJ1-2,TRBV7-9,11
CASPGPTYEQYF,TRBJ2-7,TRBV19,12